One sample yielded the 25 T cell receptor beta chains listed below, sequenced in a study of regulatory T cells in long-lasting Graves disease. Library construction for TCR beta used iRepertoire HTBI primers and Arm-PCR of CDR3 regions. Each CDR3 protein is one row after TCRdb ran MiXCR on the multiplex PCR reads. The sample contains about 210,000 distinct CDR3 sequences, roughly 18% of which appear only once. As to time point: newly diagnosed GD, antithyroid drugs for less than 3 months. There was RNA extracted from PBMCs, and the TCR library was made from it. Another study also made use of these data, one on T cells in Graves' hyperthyroidism and ophthalmopathy.

The sequencing here drew on peripheral blood mononuclear cells (PBMCs), taken at new diagnosis, from a patient treated with antithyroid drugs. Every receptor here comes from a woman in her twenties or thirties with Graves disease.

The table lists this clonotype with many counts. The rearrangement uses TRBV12-3 or TRBV12-4 and TRBJ2-5; 11 bases match TRBD2. CDR3 size: 15 residues. After removal of 5 bases from V and 3 bases from J, the junction contained 5 bases not matched to a gene. The CDR3 DNA reads as TGTGCCAGCAGTGCCGTGACTAGCGGGGAAGAGACCCAGTACTTC. Its translation is CASSAVTSGEETQYF.

Ten or more counts support this clonotype. The chain has TRBV18 and TRBJ2-3; 7 bases are shared with TRBD2. The length of the CDR3 is 15 residues. The V gene's germline CDR1 is KGHSH and CDR2 LQKENI. The V and J ends lost 1 base and 6 bases, in that order; junction bases with no gene match: 7. This chain's CDR3 is CASSPQDGRMDTQYF. The DNA of the CDR3 is TGTGCCAGCTCACCACAGGACGGGAGGATGGATACGCAGTATTTT.

This clonotype was detected ten times or more. The chain combines TRBV11-2 with TRBJ1-2, with TRBD1 matching 7 bases. Germline V gives CDR1 SGHAT, CDR2 FQNNGV. The CDR3 sequence is 15 residues long. J lost 0 bases, V lost 3 bases, and 4 bases had no gene match. The CDR3 nucleotides are TGTGCCAGCAGCTTGTTCGACAGGGCTAACTATGGCTACACCTTC. Its protein is CASSLFDRANYGYTF.

This clonotype showed up many times. CDR3 residues: CASSPGADYEQYF. CDR3 sequence (DNA): TGTGCCAGCTCACCCGGGGCAGACTACGAGCAGTACTTC. This chain connects TRBV18 to TRBJ2-7; D could derive from TRBD1 or TRBD2 (5 bases each). CDR1 and CDR2 from the germline V gene are KGHSH and LQKENI. Trimming removed 3 bases at V and 3 bases at J, with 9 bases between. This CDR3 comprises 13 residues. Complete variable domain (other parts from reference TRBV18 and TRBJ2-7): NAGVMQNPRHLVRRRGQEARLRCSPMKGHSHVYWYRQLPEEGLKFMVYLQKENIIDESGMPKERFSAEFPKEGPSILRIQQVVRGDSAAYFCASSPGADYEQYFGPGTRLTVT.

This clonotype was recorded at least ten times. CDR3 DNA sequence: TGTGCCAGTAGTATTGGGGGGAGACCCACCTACGAGCAGTACTTC. The encoded protein is CASSIGGRPTYEQYF. V usage is TRBV19 and J usage is TRBJ2-7, with a possible D match to TRBD2 (6 bases). Trimming stripped 3 bases from V and 2 bases from J, with 14 bases between. In germline, CDR1 is LNHDA, CDR2 SQIVND (reference sequence). This CDR3 has 15 residues.

This clonotype was counted ten times or more. This chain connects TRBV10-3 to TRBJ1-2, with D possibly matching TRBD1 (6 bases). The V and J ends lost 3 bases and 3 bases respectively, with 14 bases between them. This CDR3 has 15 residues. Per germline, CDR1 ENHRY and CDR2 SYGVKD. CDR3 protein: CAISERTGHHYGYTF. The CDR3 DNA sequence: TGTGCCATCAGTGAACGAACAGGGCATCACTATGGCTACACCTTC.

This clonotype was seen many times. The chain employs TRBV29-1 and TRBJ2-3, with D unresolved. V lost 3 bases and J 0 bases, leaving 16 bases between the germline ends. The germline CDR1 and CDR2 sequences are SQVTM and ANQGSEA. The CDR3 covers 16 residues. The CDR3 bases are TGCAGCGTTGATGGGCTCCTAGAAATCAGCACAGATACGCAGTATTTT. Its protein product is CSVDGLLEISTDTQYF.

A few counts support this clonotype. It is likely a read error: a sequence one base away is far more abundant. The V call is TRBV12-3 or TRBV12-4, the J call TRBJ2-5; D is perhaps TRBD1 (5 bases). The CDR3 totals 14 residues. The DNA for the CDR3 is TGTGCCAGCAGTTTGCAGGGTGCGTACAATGAGCAGTCCTTC. Its protein product is CASSLQGAYNEQSF.

This clonotype has a count of ten or more. The genes are TRBV20-1 and TRBJ2-1; 10 bases are a match to TRBD2. The germline gives CDR1 DFQATT, CDR2 SNEGSKA (reference sequence). The CDR3 extends over 11 amino acids. V trimming: 1 base; J trimming: 15 bases; junction bases outside the gene matches: 3. The CDR3 spells CSARVASGRFF. The CDR3 nucleotides are TGCAGTGCTAGAGTGGCTAGCGGGAGGTTCTTC.

At least ten counts were recorded for this clonotype. The rearrangement links TRBV7-9 to TRBJ2-1, with D perhaps matching TRBD2 (5 bases). CDR3 size: 15 residues. V dropped 0 bases and J dropped 3 bases, with 9 bases sitting between them. Germline CDR1 is SEHNR and CDR2 is FQNEAQ (reference sequence). The CDR3 bases are TGTGCCAGCAGCTTAGCAGCGGCTCTCTACAATGAGCAGTTCTTC. Residues: CASSLAAALYNEQFF.

This clonotype was observed at least ten times. This rearrangement joins TRBV19 to TRBJ1-1; a possible D gene is TRBD1 (5 bases). Germline V lookup: CDR1 LNHDA, CDR2 SQIVND (reference sequence). The length of the CDR3 is 12 residues. V gave up 7 bases and J gave up 4 bases, with 10 bases separating them. This CDR3 is CASTSGITEAFF. The DNA of the CDR3 is TGTGCCAGTACCTCAGGGATCACTGAAGCTTTCTTT.

This clonotype was found many times. The J gene is TRBJ2-3, the V gene TRBV12-3 or TRBV12-4; 16 nucleotides match TRBD2. Germline trimming cut 8 bases from V and 7 bases from J; bases unmatched to any gene: 9. This CDR3 comprises 16 residues. The CDR3 DNA sequence: TGTGCCAGCCGGGGACTAGCGGGGGGGTCGAGGAATACGCAGTATTTT. Translated: CASRGLAGGSRNTQYF.

This clonotype was observed a handful of times. The CDR3 DNA reads as TGTGCCAGCAGCCAAGCCACGAACACCGGGGAGCTGTTTTTT. Translating it yields CASSQATNTGELFF. The gene calls are TRBV3-1 and TRBJ2-2; D not resolved. The CDR3 runs to 14 residues. V shed 1 base and J shed 0 bases, with 3 bases lying between them. In germline, CDR1 is LGHDT, CDR2 YNNKEL (reference sequence).

This clonotype has ten or more counts. This chain joins TRBV6-2 or TRBV6-3 and TRBJ2-3, with a weak D call TRBD2 (5 bases). The CDR3 totals 12 residues. The V gene's germline CDR1 is MNHEY and CDR2 SVGEGT. The V gene lost 6 bases and the J gene lost 6 bases, with 10 bases spanning the gap. CDR3 nucleotides: TGTGCCAGCAGCCCCGCTAGCGATACGCAGTATTTT. Protein sequence: CASSPASDTQYF.

In this sample, this clonotype turned up once. This probably arose from a read error, given a far larger clone one base away. This sequence joins TRBV28 and TRBJ2-7; 7 nucleotides line up with TRBD1. V shed 5 bases and J 2 bases; nucleotides not matched to a gene: 9. The CDR3 is 15 amino acids. The germline CDR1 and CDR2 sequences are MDHEN and SYDVKM. CDR3 nucleotides: TGTGCCAGCAGTGAGACGACAGGGATCCCCTACGAGCAGTACTTC. Translating it yields CASSETTGIPYEQYF.

This clonotype was seen repeatedly, ten times or more. The J gene is TRBJ2-3, the V gene TRBV5-1, with 10 bases identical to TRBD1. After removal of 3 bases from V and 5 bases from J, the junction contained 6 bases not matched to a gene. CDR1 and CDR2 from the germline V gene are SGHRS and YFSETQ. The CDR3 is 15 amino acids. The DNA of the CDR3 is TGCGCCAGCAGCTACGGACAGGGGGAGGGAGATACGCAGTATTTT. Translation gives CASSYGQGEGDTQYF.

V usage is TRBV11-3 and J usage is TRBJ2-1; D unresolved. Trimming removed 2 bases at V and 3 bases at J, with 17 bases between. This CDR3 has 17 amino acids. Per germline, CDR1 SGHNT and CDR2 YENEEA. In DNA, the CDR3 is TGTGCCAGCAGCTTAAGTGGCAAGGGCCCTTACTACAATGAGCAGTTCTTC. Translated: CASSLSGKGPYYNEQFF.

The chain has TRBV12-3 or TRBV12-4 and TRBJ2-7; 7 bases are shared with TRBD2. The junction had 12 bases not matched to a gene; V was cut back by 7 bases and J by 3 bases. The CDR3 runs 15 residues. The DNA of the CDR3 is TGTGCCAGCACCAACCTTGGGGGACTAAACTACGAGCAGTACTTC. The encoded protein is CASTNLGGLNYEQYF.

V gene TRBV30 combines with J gene TRBJ1-1, with D uncertain. With 0 bases removed from V and 1 base from J, the gap between germline ends came to 6 bases. The CDR3 length is 13 residues. CDR1 is GTSNPN and CDR2 is SVGIG in the germline V gene (reference sequence). CDR3 sequence reads: CAWSVQRNTEAFF. The CDR3 nucleotides are TGTGCCTGGAGTGTACAGAGGAACACTGAAGCTTTCTTT.

This clonotype was picked up many times. The genes are TRBV19 and TRBJ2-3, with TRBD2 matching 13 bases. The CDR3 covers 14 residues. The junction had 2 bases not matched to a gene; V was cut back by 8 bases and J by 3 bases. Per the germline V gene, CDR1 is LNHDA and CDR2 is SQIVND (reference sequence). In DNA form, the CDR3 reads TGTGCCAGTCGGACTAGCGGGAGAACAGATACGCAGTATTTT. This encodes CASRTSGRTDTQYF.

This clonotype was counted at least ten times. The CDR3 reads CASSWTGKTSLDVNEQFF. The CDR3, as DNA: TGTGCCAGCAGCTGGACAGGGAAGACTAGCCTTGACGTCAATGAGCAGTTCTTC. The rearrangement links TRBV12-3 or TRBV12-4 to TRBJ2-1, with D perhaps TRBD1 (8 bases). Trimming removed 6 bases at V and 6 bases at J, with 27 bases between. There are 18 residues in the CDR3.

This clonotype has at least ten counts. This chain uses TRBV5-1 with TRBJ1-2, with 9 bases matching TRBD1. J was trimmed by 4 bases and V by 0 bases; bases with no gene match: 4. Germline CDR1 and CDR2: SGHRS and YFSETQ. The CDR3 is 15 amino acids. CDR3 sequence: CASSLEGQGPYGYTF. In nucleotides, the CDR3 is TGCGCCAGCAGCTTGGAGGGACAGGGTCCCTATGGCTACACCTTC.

With regard to this clonotype: Mismatch with germline at one junction end may stem from a read error. This chain links TRBV5-1 with TRBJ2-1; TRBD1 matches 9 bases. CDR1 is SGHRS, CDR2 YFSETQ, per germline. The CDR3 is 15 residues long. This chain's CDR3 is CASSTRQGVYNEQFF. The CDR3 coding sequence is TGTGCCAGCAGCACACGACAGGGGGTATACAATGAGCAGTTCTTC.

This clonotype was detected many times. V is TRBV12-3 or TRBV12-4 and J is TRBJ1-2; D gene uncertain. The CDR3 loop spans 12 amino acids. Trimming removed 6 bases at V and 5 bases at J, with 10 bases between. CDR3 in DNA: TGTGCCAGCAGGGCACAGCGATATGGCTACACCTTC. It specifies CASRAQRYGYTF.

This clonotype has at least ten counts. V is TRBV11-3 and J is TRBJ2-1; D is undetermined. Trimming cost V 1 base and J 10 bases, with 11 bases left between them. The CDR3 is 13 residues long. Germline V gives CDR1 SGHNT, CDR2 YENEEA. The DNA for the CDR3 is TGTGCCAGCAGCTTAGGGACCGTGAGGGAGCAGTTCTTC. It specifies CASSLGTVREQFF.